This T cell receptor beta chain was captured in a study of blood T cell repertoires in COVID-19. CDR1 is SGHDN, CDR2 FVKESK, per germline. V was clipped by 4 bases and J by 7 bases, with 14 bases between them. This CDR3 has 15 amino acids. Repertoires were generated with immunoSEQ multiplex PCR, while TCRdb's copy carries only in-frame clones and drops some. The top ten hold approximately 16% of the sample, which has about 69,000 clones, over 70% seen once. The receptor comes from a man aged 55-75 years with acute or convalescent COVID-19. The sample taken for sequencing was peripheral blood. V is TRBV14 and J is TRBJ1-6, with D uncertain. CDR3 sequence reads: CASSRLQNINSPLHF. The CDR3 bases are TGTGCCAGCAGCCGATTACAAAACATCAATTCACCCCTCCACTTT. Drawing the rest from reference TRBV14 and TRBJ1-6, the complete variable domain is EAGVTQFPSHSVIEKGQTVTLRCDPISGHDNLYWYRRVMGKEIKFLLHFVKESKQDESGMPNNRFLAERTGGTYSTLKVQPAELEDSGVYFCASSRLQNINSPLHFGNGTRLTVT.